This T cell receptor (beta chain) emerged from a study of OX40 agonist ivuxolimab in advanced cancers. About the study: The patients' treatment was ivuxolimab, an agonistic anti-OX40 (CD134) antibody.

Generated by immunoSEQ multiplex PCR, the TCRdb table keeps only in-frame clones and is missing some. The sample holds tens of thousands of clones; more than 70% are singletons and the top ten take about 6%. The clonotype was recovered from an adult with an advanced solid tumor such as melanoma, head and neck, liver or kidney cancer. The specimen was CD4+ or CD8+ T cells sorted from blood, collected in a trial of the OX40 agonist ivuxolimab.

The DNA for the CDR3 is TGTGCCACCAGCAGAGAGACAGCTTATAACTATGGCTACACCTTC. Amino acid sequence: CATSRETAYNYGYTF. The chain links TRBV15 to TRBJ1-2; possibly TRBD1 for D (5 bases). This CDR3 region has 15 residues. V gave up 0 bases and J gave up 1 base, with 9 bases separating them. Germline values: CDR1 LNHNV, CDR2 YYDKDF (reference sequence).